This entry concerns a single T cell receptor beta chain. A few counts support this clone. The clone's antigen remains unknown. Within one base of it there is no much larger clone, and no base qualities were kept. The cohort consisted of 600 or so healthy bone marrow donors. At the time of sampling, every cohort member was nominally healthy, though immune exposures that went unrecorded were likely present. The donor was CMV seropositive and was included in the group of 270 or so seropositive cohort members. Each donor provided a peripheral blood sample, and peripheral blood mononuclear cells were used for TCR beta sequencing. Genomic DNA extraction from the blood cell samples was performed with the Qiagen DNeasy Blood Extraction Kit. The library relied on the immunoSEQ multiplex PCR assay. For the multiplex PCR, a mixture combining 60 forward primers for TCR Vbeta segments and 13 reverse primers for TCR Jbeta segments was used. The CDR3 region of rearranged TCR beta genes was amplified from genomic DNA with a multiplex PCR assay. The Illumina HiSeq System was used to sequence the amplified TCR beta libraries as 87-base-pair reads. Processing in the source paper ran as follows. A later analysis counted tens of millions of unique TCR beta chains across the 650 to 700 repertoires, and roughly 11 million of these chains were shared by at least two donors. Raw reads were error-corrected and collapsed into unique sequences with a nearest-neighbor algorithm that merged closely related sequences to remove PCR and sequencing errors. To assign V, D and J gene segments, CDR3 sequences were aligned to IMGT reference sequences. For a sequence to be retained, a match of at least six nucleotides to both a V gene segment and a J gene segment was required. A rearrangement counted as productive if the CDR3 had no stop codons and remained in frame with V and J, and every other rearrangement counted as non-productive. Following IMGT convention, CDR3 was defined as the stretch from the second conserved V-encoded cysteine up to the conserved J-encoded phenylalanine. In an earlier analysis of around 600 of the donors, sequences lacking an unambiguous match to a single V gene segment were excluded. In an earlier analysis of more than 500 of the donors, a V segment was called functional when productive rearrangements were above 56.7%, and segregating when the standard deviation between donors exceeded 5%. To diagnose cytomegalovirus status from the catalog of TCR beta chain sequences, a statistical classification framework was built. V and J gene assignment, in a later analysis, came from comparing TCR nucleotide sequences with IMGT/GENE-DB human TR gene sequences. A later analysis assigned CDR3 sequences and most-parsimonious VDJ recombination scenarios with the TCRdist pipeline. In a later analysis, every TCR beta chain was defined by the combination of its CDR3 amino acid sequence and its V-gene family, and reads without a unique V-gene family were dropped. To address suspected cross-contamination and a sequencing artifact, a later analysis removed 450 to 700 highly shared, low-generation-probability nucleotide sequences. In a later analysis, a clonal expansion index for each public chain was calculated from normalized within-repertoire ranks of inferred template counts. Generation probabilities in a later analysis came from a VDJ recombination model fitted to out-of-frame rearrangements, and those results were checked against IGoR. Hypergeometric tests were used in a later analysis to score TCR-TCR, TCR-HLA and TCR-CMV co-occurrence, with a repertoire-size bias correction applied to the TCR pairs. In a later analysis, false discovery rates were estimated by permuting HLA or CMV assignments 20 times. In a later analysis, co-occurring TCRs were grouped using DBSCAN, with TCRdist sequence similarity added in when clustering inside HLA-allele-positive subsets. For co-occurrence clustering, repertoires with fewer than 30,000 or more than 120,000 public chains were excluded, along with several repertoires with anomalous nucleotide sharing. The source is immuneACCESS, and TCRdb retained only in-frame sequences with V and J called. Part of the clones is not carried over; for the studies checked, unresolved V genes explain less than half of this, and the remainder is unexplained. V and J calls and clone size are as listed in that table; D and trimming were resolved from the DNA. The sample table shows some 150,000 clones, and around 78% are seen once. Roughly 1.9% of the sample is taken by the ten largest.

V trim: 5 bases; J trim: 2 bases; unmatched bases: 14. The cysteine opens and the phenylalanine closes a CDR3 of 18 amino acids. Of the read, only the CDR3 DNA is kept; its 54 bases are in frame from base 1. The germline V gene gives CDR1 as SGHTA and CDR2 as FQGNSA. This specimen belongs to a study of cytomegalovirus exposure and HLA in healthy donors (dated by TCRdb to 2016 to 2017). With respect to the entire study: According to an earlier analysis of a few hundred of the donors, some 180 million T cells yielded 117 million unique TCR beta sequences and about 300 Gb of sequence data. An early release covering just under 650 HLA-typed donors comprised about 300 gigabases of sequencing data and 85 million or so unique TCR sequences. Of the roughly 400 genotyped donors, 65% to 90% fell in the genetic ancestry cluster associated with self-reported Caucasian donors. The study was designed to test whether signatures of past pathogen exposure could be identified by cataloging public T cell receptors. The study used immunosequencing to profile the T cell repertoires of more than 650 subjects and linked those repertoires to cytomegalovirus serostatus. A separate validation cohort of over a hundred different subjects was used in addition to the 666-subject first cohort. To predict cytomegalovirus infection status, the study brought together high-throughput TCR immunosequencing, statistical association of individual TCRs with disease status, and machine learning. A later analysis re-analyzed previously published TCR beta repertoires from approximately 670 donors and added high-resolution HLA genotyping to study TCR occurrence patterns. Rather than drawing on any new phenotypic data, the later analysis identified candidate immune exposures from TCR beta sequences and the way those sequences occurred across donors. To decide whether each TCR beta V gene segment behaved as functional or pseudogenic, an earlier analysis of some 600 of the donors relied on high-throughput TCR beta sequencing. Donor age, sex, ethnicity and CMV serostatus were compiled together with the repertoire data. A later genetic analysis took genome-wide SNP genotypes for 398 of the 666 donors and used that subset as a discovery cohort. All discovery cohort repertoires had been generated on a single sequencing platform. Class I and class II HLA loci were covered by the typing at four-digit resolution. The number of typed donors differed by locus: 629-630 for A, B, C, DRB1 and DQB1; approximately 530 for DQA1; approximately 600 for DPA1; and about 450 for DPB1. Roughly 5 DR-DQ haplotypes were handled as single units for association and clustering, since linkage in the cohort was strong. Among around 400 genotyped donors of the cohort, an average of roughly 230,000 unique TCR beta nucleotide sequences was sequenced per donor, of which about 20% were non-productive. The paper's findings and limits, for the study overall: In a later analysis, several top co-occurrence clusters were reported to appear linked to parvovirus B19, influenza, CMV and Epstein-Barr virus. A cluster of highly shared sequence variants was judged likely to be a technical artifact of the sequencing pipeline. HLA typing was unavailable for some donors at each locus, so association tests used only the typed subset. Because the 87-base-pair reads could not distinguish some IMGT-functional V segments, including TRBV6-2 and TRBV6-3, those segments were excluded. Three of the identified cytomegalovirus-associated TCR beta chains were confirmed in vitro to be specific for cytomegalovirus antigens. Presence/absence analyses assumed roughly uniform sequencing depth across donors, an assumption that may not hold. Immune exposure information for the cohort was limited to CMV serostatus. In a later genetic analysis, fewer N-insertions in productive TCRs were reported among donors in an Asian-associated ancestry cluster than the roughly 700-donor mean. Across donors, most TCR sequences were observed very rarely, whereas some public TCRs were present in many individuals. This cohort had only TCR beta chains sequenced, and the lack of alpha or paired-chain data limited which features could be detected. A further reported finding was that TCR beta sequences accurately predicted the HLA-A and HLA-B alleles for most subjects in the first cohort. The classifier was reported to diagnose cytomegalovirus status with high specificity and sensitivity in both the original cohort and the validation cohort. The earlier analysis of some 540 of the donors excluded approximately 17 rarely observed V segments, including chromosome 9 orphons, because counts were too low. Strong co-occurrence of HLA alleles, especially DR and DQ, made assigning TCR associations to individual alleles difficult. The authors suggested that the approach could potentially be extended to other disease states and immunological phenotypes. In an earlier analysis of about 540 of the donors, most TCR beta V segments were observed in productive rearrangements about 87% or about 30% of the time, broadly matching IMGT annotations. Correlated functional status among segregating V segments might be attributable to linkage disequilibrium, but an unknown experimental factor could not be ruled out. In the study, some 160 TCR beta chains were listed as associated with cytomegalovirus. According to a later analysis, TCR association rates differed among HLA loci, with DRB1 alleles showing the most associated TCRs and HLA-C alleles showing the fewest. At a false discovery rate of 0.05, a later analysis linked approximately 18,000 TCR beta sequences to specific HLA alleles. According to a later analysis, most CMV-associated TCR beta chains appeared to be HLA-restricted, and the HLA associations seemed to be driven largely by CMV exposure. A later analysis found that HLA-associated TCR beta chains were more clonally expanded and had lower generation probabilities than equally common non-associated chains. An association between a missense DCLRE1C variant and V-gene and J-gene trimming of TCR beta chains was found in a later genetic analysis and replicated in an independent cohort.

What was sequenced was PBMCs. This receptor was taken from a woman aged 30 to 39 in good health and CMV-seropositive. The sequence links TRBV7-2 to TRBJ1-3; 8 nucleotides in the junction match TRBD1. CDR3 loop: CASSPGGLDREAGNTIYF. The DNA sequence follows: TGTGCCAGCAGCCCAGGGGGCCTCGACAGAGAAGCTGGAAACACCATATATTTT.